This TCR beta chain was sequenced during a study of shared clonotypes between healthy human individuals. The protocol was immunoSEQ multiplex PCR, while the TCRdb copy is restricted to in-frame clones and leaves out a portion. The data contain approximately 620,000 clones, more than 95% of them singletons. Germline CDR1 and CDR2: MDHEN and SYDVKM. The CDR3 totals 20 residues. Losses at the gene ends were 3 bases for V and 5 bases for J; bases not matched to a gene: 20. The clonotype was recovered from a woman in her 30s in good health. The V and J genes are TRBV28 and TRBJ2-5; 11 bases align to TRBD2. Sequencing used naive CD4+ T cells sorted from blood. Subset in this sample: CD45RA+ positively selected. The CDR3 DNA is TGTGCCAGCAGTTTGGGGGTAGGGCTAGCGGGAGGATTACGGAGGGAGACCCAGTACTTC. This gives the protein CASSLGVGLAGGLRRETQYF.